Below are 20 T cell receptor beta chains sequenced from a single sample in a study of breast tumors, draining lymph nodes, adjacent tissues. Breast cancer patients provided tissue from their axillary draining lymph nodes. TCRdb recomputed calls from the multiplex PCR reads with MiXCR, one row per CDR3 protein. The top ten hold less than 4% of the sample, which has 100,000 to 150,000 distinct CDR3 sequences, 15% to 20% seen once. The sample comprised axillary lymph node tissue. These receptors all come from a female donor with breast cancer. Some clones in this sample may be carry-over from other donors' samples.

This clonotype was seen ten or more times. The chain recombines TRBV20-1 with TRBJ1-2, with 9 bases matching TRBD1. The ends lost 4 bases at V and 2 bases at J; junction bases unmatched: 5. The CDR3 is 14 residues long. Germline V lookup: CDR1 DFQATT, CDR2 SNEGSKA (reference sequence). Here the CDR3 reads CSAKLGTGNYGYTF. Here the CDR3 DNA reads TGCAGTGCTAAGCTCGGGACAGGGAACTATGGCTACACCTTC.

On this clonotype: A much larger clone differs from this one at a single base, so this may be a read error. The CDR3 does not close with the conserved phenylalanine or tryptophan, likely indicating a read error. CDR3 region: CASSQGTSEQYL. The CDR3 nucleotides read TGTGCCAGCAGCCAAGGGACATCCGAGCAGTACCTC. The chain carries TRBV7-9 and TRBJ2-7; possible D gene TRBD1, 6 bases. The CDR3 is 12 residues long. Looked up from germline, CDR1 is SEHNR and CDR2 is FQNEAQ (reference sequence). The V end was cut by 5 bases, the J end by 6 bases, with 11 bases between.

This clonotype was picked up many times. J is TRBJ1-4 and V is TRBV7-9, with 9 bases identical to TRBD1. This CDR3 spans 14 amino acids. V shed 3 bases and J 5 bases; nucleotides not matched to a gene: 1. The germline V gene has CDR1 SEHNR and CDR2 FQNEAQ (reference sequence). CDR3 sequence reads: CASSFGTGNEKLFF. CDR3 in DNA: TGTGCCAGCAGCTTTGGGACAGGGAATGAAAAACTGTTTTTT.

Of note for this clonotype: This could be a read error, since a much larger clone is one nucleotide away. The CDR3 DNA is TGTGCCAGCAGCTCTACTAGCGGGGGTGAACCGGGACAGTTCTTC. Residues: CASSSTSGGEPGQFF. The chain carries TRBV5-6 and TRBJ2-1; 11 bases are a match to TRBD2. Germline-derived CDR1 and CDR2 are SGHDT and YYEEEE. Unmatched junction bases numbered 12, after V lost 3 bases and J lost 13 bases. The CDR3 is 15 residues long. The full variable domain, in which reference TRBV5-6 and TRBJ2-1 provide the parts outside the CDR3, is DAGVTQSPTHLIKTRGQQVTLRCSPKSGHDTVSWYQQALGQGPQFIFQYYEEEERQRGNFPDRFSGHQFPNYSSELNVNALLLGDSALYLCASSSTSGGEPGQFFGPGTRLTVL.

This clonotype occurred a few times. A single base separates this from a much larger clone, so it may be a read error. The rearrangement joins TRBV7-2 to TRBJ2-3, with TRBD2 identical over 8 bases. Germline loops: CDR1 SGHTA, CDR2 FQGNSA. Trimming at V came to 2 bases and at J to 4 bases, leaving 5 bases not matched to a gene. The CDR3 is 15 amino acids. CDR3 DNA sequence: TGTGCCAGCAGCTTACTCGGGGGGGGGGCAGATACGCAGTATTTT. It encodes CASSLLGGGADTQYF.

With regard to this clonotype: Just one base apart from a much larger clone, this may be a read error. The V and J genes are TRBV29-1 and TRBJ1-2; weak D call: TRBD1 (5 bases). V was cut by 7 bases and J by 5 bases, with 14 bases left in between. This CDR3 spans 12 amino acids. Germline V gene data show CDR1 as SQVTM and CDR2 as ANQGSEA. The CDR3 bases are TGCAGCGCACAGGACTCCGTGTATGGCTACACCTTC. Translating it yields CSAQDSVYGYTF.

With respect to this clonotype: Being one base from a much bigger clone, this may be a read error. This chain joins TRBV19 and TRBJ2-6, with 13 bases lining up with TRBD2. V lost 5 bases and J lost 4; bases outside the gene matches: 8. The CDR3 consists of 18 residues. Germline values: CDR1 LNHDA, CDR2 SQIVND (reference sequence). CDR3 loop: CASSLTSGRAYGANVLTF. The DNA for the CDR3 is TGTGCCAGTAGTTTAACTAGCGGGAGGGCCTACGGGGCCAACGTCCTGACTTTC.

A word on this clonotype: A junction end diverges from the germline sequence, so it may reflect a read error. The rearrangement uses TRBV7-2 and TRBJ2-7; D is perhaps TRBD1 (5 bases). Germline lookup yields CDR1 SGHTA and CDR2 FQGNSA. CDR3 length: 15 amino acids. CDR3 bases: TGTGCCAGCAGCCGAGTCCGTATGGACACCTACGGGCAGTACTTC. Encoded protein: CASSRVRMDTYGQYF.

V and J are TRBV14 and TRBJ2-7; D may be TRBD2 (6 bases). The CDR3 covers 16 residues. Germline V gives CDR1 SGHDN, CDR2 FVKESK. V lost 0 bases to trimming and J lost 2 bases, with 14 bases between them. The CDR3 bases are TGTGCCAGCAGCCAAGACAGGGCCGGCGGGACCTACGAGCAGTACTTC. This translates into CASSQDRAGGTYEQYF.

This clonotype occurred many times. The CDR3: CASSQVGRFNEKLFF. CDR3 DNA sequence: TGCGCCAGCAGCCAAGTGGGGCGATTTAACGAAAAACTGTTTTTT. The V and J genes are TRBV4-1 and TRBJ1-4, with D perhaps TRBD1 (5 bases). The germline gives CDR1 MGHRA, CDR2 YSYEKL. The CDR3 totals 15 residues. Trimming removed 1 base from V and 8 bases from J, with 14 bases in between.

This chain connects TRBV11-3 to TRBJ1-4, with D maybe TRBD1 (6 bases). Germline CDR1 SGHNT, CDR2 YENEEA. Trimming removed 1 base at V and 5 bases at J, with 17 bases between. CDR3 size: 17 residues. CDR3 DNA sequence: TGTGCCAGCAGCTTAGTTCACAGGGTTAAGGCGAATGAAAAACTGTTTTTT. The encoded protein is CASSLVHRVKANEKLFF.

This clonotype was seen many times. This chain links TRBV6-5 with TRBJ1-5, with TRBD1 matching over 8 bases. The CDR3 length is 15 residues. Looked up from germline, CDR1 is MNHEY and CDR2 is SVGAGI. Trimming took 2 bases from V and 1 from J; bases not matched to a gene: 1. The CDR3 here is CASSYTGGSNQPQHF. CDR3 nucleotides: TGTGCCAGCAGTTACACAGGGGGAAGCAATCAGCCCCAGCATTTT.

This clonotype was observed many times. The V and J genes are TRBV19 and TRBJ2-7, with TRBD2 as a possible D gene (6 bases). The CDR3 extends over 14 amino acids. Deletions cut 1 base from V and 3 bases from J, with 10 bases between. Per the germline V gene, CDR1 is LNHDA and CDR2 is SQIVND (reference sequence). The CDR3, as DNA: TGTGCCAGTAGTATAGGGAGTAGCGGCTACGAGCAGTACTTC. This translates into CASSIGSSGYEQYF.

This clonotype was detected ten times or more. The genes are TRBV27 and TRBJ1-5; D is uncertain. Per the germline V gene, CDR1 is MNHEY and CDR2 is SMNVEV (reference sequence). The CDR3 spans 13 residues. Deletions cut 4 bases from V and 6 bases from J, with 10 bases between. The CDR3 nucleotides read TGTGCCAGCAGTTCCGAAATTTTTCAGCCCCAGCATTTT. This sequence encodes CASSSEIFQPQHF.

Ten or more counts support this clonotype. The CDR3 reads CSVLNETYEQYF. CDR3 sequence (DNA): TGCAGCGTTTTGAATGAAACCTACGAGCAGTACTTC. This chain uses TRBV29-1 with TRBJ2-7; D call uncertain. V lost 5 bases and J lost 2, with 10 bases in between. The CDR3 loop spans 12 amino acids. Germline CDR1 reads SQVTM; CDR2 reads ANQGSEA.

The gene calls are TRBV5-1 and TRBJ2-7, with D maybe TRBD1 (6 bases). From germline, CDR1 is SGHRS and CDR2 YFSETQ. This CDR3 region has 14 residues. Trimming removed 10 bases from V and 2 bases from J, with 19 bases in between. This chain's CDR3 is CAGGLTGTTYEQYF. The CDR3 nucleotides read TGCGCCGGCGGCCTCACAGGGACCACCTACGAGCAGTACTTC.

This clonotype was seen a few times. This may be a read error, as it is one base from a much larger clone. The chain carries TRBV20-1 and TRBJ1-4; no definite D call. The V gene's germline CDR1 is DFQATT and CDR2 SNEGSKA (reference sequence). Trimming removed 5 bases from V and 7 bases from J, with 14 bases in between. The CDR3 contains 13 residues. The CDR3 loop reads CSAPVEGSEKLFF. DNA of the CDR3: TGCAGTGCTCCCGTTGAGGGTAGTGAAAAACTGTTTTTT.

This clonotype was observed at least ten times. V usage is TRBV6-1 and J usage is TRBJ1-5; perhaps TRBD1 as D (5 bases). CDR1 MNHNS and CDR2 SASEGT come from the germline V gene. The CDR3 has 13 amino acids. Deletions cut 4 bases from V and 6 bases from J, with 10 bases between. CDR3 amino acids: CASSGAGGQPQHF. The CDR3 nucleotides are TGTGCCAGCAGTGGGGCCGGGGGTCAGCCCCAGCATTTT.

This clonotype showed up many times. The chain carries TRBV6-1 and TRBJ2-3; D is unresolved. The CDR3 length is 12 residues. The V and J ends lost 1 base and 5 bases respectively, with 4 bases between them. In germline, CDR1 is MNHNS, CDR2 SASEGT. This chain's CDR3 is CASSEGGDTQYF. CDR3 nucleotides: TGTGCCAGCAGTGAAGGTGGAGATACGCAGTATTTT.

This chain links TRBV6-2 or TRBV6-3 with TRBJ2-1; TRBD2 matches 9 bases. J gave up 13 bases and V 5 bases, and 12 bases lay outside the gene matches. This CDR3 has 14 amino acids. Germline V gene lookup returns CDR1 MNHEY and CDR2 SVGEGT. CDR3: CASSGAGGGPGQFF. The CDR3 nucleotides are TGTGCCAGCAGTGGGGCGGGGGGGGGTCCCGGCCAGTTCTTC.